This T cell receptor beta chain comes out of a study of CD8 T cells in ankylosing spondylitis. Study-level points and caveats: Peripheral blood samples showed relatively rare disease-linked clones, and these clones were CD8+. The clones that were linked to disease were reported to be significantly enriched in matched synovial fluid samples from ankylosing spondylitis patients. Blood from ankylosing spondylitis patients appeared to carry a characteristic roughly eight-variant TCR beta motif.

Quantitative molecular-barcoded 5'-RACE generated the TCR beta libraries. TCRdb used MiXCR to reprocess the 5' RACE reads, holding one entry per CDR3 protein. The sample yields about 340,000 distinct CDR3 sequences, roughly 8% seen once. On this clonotype itself: Antigen specificity is unknown.

This clonotype was obtained from a male donor with ankylosing spondylitis. Material: blood, either unsorted or a sorted T cell fraction (not recorded which).

The CDR3 loop reads CASSRQALYHQPQHF. In nucleotides, the CDR3 is TGTGCCAGCAGCCGACAGGCCCTCTATCATCAGCCCCAGCATTTT. This sequence joins TRBV28 and TRBJ1-5; perhaps TRBD1 as D (6 bases). Germline lookup yields CDR1 MDHEN and CDR2 SYDVKM. The CDR3 totals 15 residues. The V end lost 6 bases, the J end lost 5 bases, and 17 bases lay between the germline ends.